The T cell receptor (beta chain) described here comes from a study of cytomegalovirus exposure and HLA in healthy donors. Regarding the study as a whole: The likely explanation for a cluster of highly shared sequence variants was sequencing artifact. It was shown in a later analysis that HLA-associated TCR beta chains were more clonally expanded than other, equally common chains.

Trimming at V came to 10 bases and at J to 5 bases, leaving 17 bases not matched to a gene. CDR1 is WNHNN, CDR2 SYGVQD, per germline (reference sequence). The CDR3 extends over 18 amino acids. To note about this clone: The antigen remains unidentified.

The study ran its PCR with 60 Vbeta and 13 Jbeta primers. Repertoires were generated with immunoSEQ multiplex PCR, while TCRdb's copy carries only in-frame clones and drops some. In the table there are some 180,000 clones, 70% to 80% of which are singletons. Material for sequencing was PBMCs. This rearrangement joins TRBV10-1 to TRBJ2-1; 13 bases align to TRBD2. The sequence was obtained from a woman between 25 and 40 years old in good health and CMV-seronegative. The CDR3 nucleotides are TGCGCCACCAAACCCGCGCCACTAGCGGGAGGGCCTGACAATGAGCAGTTCTTC. It translates to CATKPAPLAGGPDNEQFF.